This record covers a single TCR beta chain. This entry is derived from a study of blood T cell repertoires in COVID-19. Study background: Acute and convalescent COVID-19 samples came from the United States, Italy and Spain. Sample material is recorded as cDNA or gDNA derived from T cells, B-cell-depleted T cells, or PBMCs.

The CDR3 has 13 amino acids. Germline loops: CDR1 SGHDT, CDR2 YYEEEE. The ends were cut back, 1 base at V and 3 bases at J, with 7 bases in the middle. Only in-frame clones appear in the TCRdb table, and some are missing; sequencing was by immunoSEQ multiplex PCR. The sample consists of around 290,000 clones, around 89% of them appearing once. The sample taken for sequencing was peripheral blood. The TCR sequence derives from a man aged 35 to 55 with acute or convalescent COVID-19. V and J are TRBV5-6 and TRBJ1-1; D not certain. The CDR3 DNA is TGTGCCAGCAGCTTGTATCCTGACACTGAAGCTTTCTTT. This codes for CASSLYPDTEAFF.